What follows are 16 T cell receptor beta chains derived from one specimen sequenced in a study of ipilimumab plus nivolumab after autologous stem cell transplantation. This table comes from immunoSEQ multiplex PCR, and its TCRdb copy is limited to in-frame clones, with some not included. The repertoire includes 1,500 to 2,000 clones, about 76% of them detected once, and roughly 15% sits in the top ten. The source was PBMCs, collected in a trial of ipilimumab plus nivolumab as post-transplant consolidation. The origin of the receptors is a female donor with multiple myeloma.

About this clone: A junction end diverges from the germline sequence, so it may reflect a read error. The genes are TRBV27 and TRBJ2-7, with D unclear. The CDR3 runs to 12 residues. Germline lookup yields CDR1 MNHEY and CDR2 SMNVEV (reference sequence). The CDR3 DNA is TGTGCCAGCAGTTTCCCTTCCTCCGAGCAGTACTTC. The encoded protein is CASSFPSSEQYF.

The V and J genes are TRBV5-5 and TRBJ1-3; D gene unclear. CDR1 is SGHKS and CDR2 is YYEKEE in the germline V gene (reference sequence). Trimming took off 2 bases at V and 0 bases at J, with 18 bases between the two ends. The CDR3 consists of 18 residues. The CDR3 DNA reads TGTGCCAGCAGCTTCGGCCCCCCCGCGGCAGCCTCTGGAAACACCATATATTTT. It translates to CASSFGPPAAASGNTIYF.

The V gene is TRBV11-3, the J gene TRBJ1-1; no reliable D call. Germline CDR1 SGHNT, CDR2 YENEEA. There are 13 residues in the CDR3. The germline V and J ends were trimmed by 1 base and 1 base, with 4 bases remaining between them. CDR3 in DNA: TGTGCCAGCAGCTTAGCTCCGAACACTGAAGCTTTCTTT. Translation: CASSLAPNTEAFF.

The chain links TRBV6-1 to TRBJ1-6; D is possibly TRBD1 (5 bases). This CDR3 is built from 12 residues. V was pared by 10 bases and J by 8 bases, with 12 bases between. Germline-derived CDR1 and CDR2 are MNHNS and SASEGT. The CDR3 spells CATWRGHSPLHF. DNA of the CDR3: TGTGCCACATGGAGGGGCCATTCACCCCTCCACTTT.

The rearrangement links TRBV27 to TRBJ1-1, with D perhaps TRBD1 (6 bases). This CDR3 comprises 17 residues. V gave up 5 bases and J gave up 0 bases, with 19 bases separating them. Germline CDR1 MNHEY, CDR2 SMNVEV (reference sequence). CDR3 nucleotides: TGTGCCAGCAGTCCACCCCCAGGGGTAGGGATGAACACTGAAGCTTTCTTT. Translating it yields CASSPPPGVGMNTEAFF.

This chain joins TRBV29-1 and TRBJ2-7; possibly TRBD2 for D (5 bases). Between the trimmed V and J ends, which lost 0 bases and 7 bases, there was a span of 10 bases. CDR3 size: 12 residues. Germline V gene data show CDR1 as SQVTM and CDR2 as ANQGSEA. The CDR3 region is CSVEEEGLEQYF. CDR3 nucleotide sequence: TGCAGCGTTGAAGAAGAGGGATTAGAGCAGTACTTC.

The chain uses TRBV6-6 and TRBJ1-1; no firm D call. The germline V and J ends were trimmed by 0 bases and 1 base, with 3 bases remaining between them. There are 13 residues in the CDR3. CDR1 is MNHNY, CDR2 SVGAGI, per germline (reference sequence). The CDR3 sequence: CASSYSQNTEAFF. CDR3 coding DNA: TGTGCCAGCAGTTACTCCCAGAACACTGAAGCTTTCTTT.

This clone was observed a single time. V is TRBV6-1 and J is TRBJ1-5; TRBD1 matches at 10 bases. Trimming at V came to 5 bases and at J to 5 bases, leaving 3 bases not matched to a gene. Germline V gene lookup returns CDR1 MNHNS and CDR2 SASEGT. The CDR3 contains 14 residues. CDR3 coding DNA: TGTGCCAGCAGTAGACAGGGGGCCGATCAGCCCCAGCATTTT. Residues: CASSRQGADQPQHF.

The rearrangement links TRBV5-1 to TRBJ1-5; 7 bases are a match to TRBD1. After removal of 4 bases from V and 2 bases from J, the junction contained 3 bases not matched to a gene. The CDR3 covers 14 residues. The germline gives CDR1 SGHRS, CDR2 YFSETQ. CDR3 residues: CASSTGTGNQPQHF. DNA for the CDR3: TGCGCCAGCAGCACAGGGACAGGCAATCAGCCCCAGCATTTT.

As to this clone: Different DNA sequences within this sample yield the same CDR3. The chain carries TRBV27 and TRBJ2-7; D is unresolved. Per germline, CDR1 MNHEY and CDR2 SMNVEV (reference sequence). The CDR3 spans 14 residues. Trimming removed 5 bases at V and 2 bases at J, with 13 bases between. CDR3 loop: CASSLLTRTYEQYF. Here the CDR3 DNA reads TGTGCCAGCAGTCTATTGACCCGAACCTACGAGCAGTACTTC.

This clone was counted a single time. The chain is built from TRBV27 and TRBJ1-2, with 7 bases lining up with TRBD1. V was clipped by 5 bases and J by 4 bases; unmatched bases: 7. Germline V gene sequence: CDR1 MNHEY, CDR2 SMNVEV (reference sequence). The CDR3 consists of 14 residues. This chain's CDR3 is CASSPQDRVYGYTF. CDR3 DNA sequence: TGTGCCAGCAGTCCACAAGACAGGGTCTATGGCTACACCTTC.

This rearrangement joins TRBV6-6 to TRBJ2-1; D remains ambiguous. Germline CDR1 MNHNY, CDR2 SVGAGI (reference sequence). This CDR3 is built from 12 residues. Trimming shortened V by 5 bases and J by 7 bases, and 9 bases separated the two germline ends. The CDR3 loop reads CASSNWGNEQFF. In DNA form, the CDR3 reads TGTGCCAGCAGTAACTGGGGAAATGAGCAGTTCTTC.

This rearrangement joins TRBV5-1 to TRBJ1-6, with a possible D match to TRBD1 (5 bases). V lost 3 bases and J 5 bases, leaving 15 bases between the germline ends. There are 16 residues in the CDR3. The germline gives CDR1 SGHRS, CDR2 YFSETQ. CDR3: CASSWGGGTDNSPLHF. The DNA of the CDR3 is TGCGCCAGCAGCTGGGGCGGGGGTACCGATAATTCACCCCTCCACTTT.

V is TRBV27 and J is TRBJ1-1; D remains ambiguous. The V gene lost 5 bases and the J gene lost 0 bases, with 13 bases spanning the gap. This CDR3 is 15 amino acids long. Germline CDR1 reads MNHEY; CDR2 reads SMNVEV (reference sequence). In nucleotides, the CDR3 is TGTGCCAGCAGTGCGTCGTGGAGCATGAACACTGAAGCTTTCTTT. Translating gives CASSASWSMNTEAFF.

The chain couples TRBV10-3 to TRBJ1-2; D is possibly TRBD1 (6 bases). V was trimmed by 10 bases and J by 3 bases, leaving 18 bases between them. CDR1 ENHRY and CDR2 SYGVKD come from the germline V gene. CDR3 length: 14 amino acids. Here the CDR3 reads CATKFEGVYYGYTF. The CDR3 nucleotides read TGTGCCACCAAGTTTGAGGGGGTGTACTATGGCTACACCTTC.

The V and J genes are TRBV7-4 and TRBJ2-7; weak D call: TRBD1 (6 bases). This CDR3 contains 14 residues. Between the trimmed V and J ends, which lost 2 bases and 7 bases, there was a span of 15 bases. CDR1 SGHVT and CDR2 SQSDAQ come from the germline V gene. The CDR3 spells CASSLIHTGREQYF. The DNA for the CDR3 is TGTGCCAGCAGCTTAATCCATACAGGGCGTGAGCAGTACTTC.